This TCR beta chain is from a study of control samples from healthy donors and cancer patients. This clone appeared a single time. Per the germline V gene, CDR1 is SGHAT and CDR2 is FQNNGV. CDR3 size: 13 residues. Trimming stripped 1 base from V and 9 bases from J, with 10 bases between. The method was immunoSEQ multiplex PCR; TCRdb's version includes in-frame clones alone and lacks a portion of them. The sample lists approximately 150,000 clones; approximately 92% were seen once. Sequenced: blood. The chain employs TRBV11-2 and TRBJ2-1, with D possibly TRBD1 on 6 matching bases. The sequence was collected from a man aged 25-40 years in good health. The CDR3 region has the DNA TGTGCCAGCAGCTTAGGGGGGCCCGGTGAGCAGTTCTTC. This sequence encodes CASSLGGPGEQFF. Using reference TRBV11-2 and TRBJ2-1 for the parts outside the CDR3, the full variable domain is EAGVAQSPRYKIIEKRQSVAFWCNPISGHATLYWYQQILGQGPKLLIQFQNNGVVDDSQLPKDRFSAERLKGVDSTLKIQPAKLEDSAVYLCASSLGGPGEQFFGPGTRLTVL.